This TCR beta chain was profiled in a study of spatial heterogeneity in lung cancer. Study-wide context: Consistently, beta-chain sequences turned up in larger numbers than alpha-chain sequences did. Every unique TCR and UMI combination, on average, appeared more than ten times in raw reads.

The CDR3 has 15 residues. The V gene's germline CDR1 is SQVTM and CDR2 ANQGSEA. Trimming at V came to 5 bases and at J to 4 bases, leaving 8 bases not matched to a gene. Carried by each TCR cDNA molecule was a unique molecular identifier. One entry per CDR3 protein, called by TCRdb with MiXCR from the 5' RACE reads. The sample lists approximately 13,000 distinct CDR3 sequences, more than 4.5% seen once, with roughly two fifths in the top ten. Time point meaning: sample taken at primary tumor resection. From tumor, nontumor lung or frozen PBMC, whole RNA was taken unsorted for sequencing. Samples were obtained from some 72 donors, all untreated early-stage non-small cell lung cancer patients. This clonotype was counted at least ten times. This beta chain is off target for a library built for alpha chains, so its abundance means little.

The sequences come from lung tumor tissue, collected at surgery. V and J are TRBV29-1 and TRBJ2-7, with 13 bases that match TRBD2. This TCR came from a human donor with early-stage non-small cell lung cancer. The CDR3 reads CSVLRLAGGVYEQYV. CDR3 DNA: TGCAGCGTTCTACGACTAGCGGGAGGAGTGTACGAGCAGTACGTC.